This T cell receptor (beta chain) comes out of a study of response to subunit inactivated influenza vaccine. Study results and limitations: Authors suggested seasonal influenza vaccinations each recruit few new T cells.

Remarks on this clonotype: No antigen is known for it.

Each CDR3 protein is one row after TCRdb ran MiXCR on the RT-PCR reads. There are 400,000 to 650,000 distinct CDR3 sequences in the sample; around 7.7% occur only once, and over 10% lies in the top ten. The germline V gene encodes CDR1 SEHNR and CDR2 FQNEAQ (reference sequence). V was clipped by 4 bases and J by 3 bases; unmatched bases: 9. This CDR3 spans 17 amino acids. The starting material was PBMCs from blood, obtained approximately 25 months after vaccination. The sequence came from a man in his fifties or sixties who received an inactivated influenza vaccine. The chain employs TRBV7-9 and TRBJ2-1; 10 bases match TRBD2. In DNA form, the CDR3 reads TGTGCCAGCAGCTCCCCTTTTAGCGGGAGGAGCTACAATGAGCAGTTCTTC. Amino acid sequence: CASSSPFSGRSYNEQFF.